The source of this T cell receptor (beta chain) is a study of persistence of HIV-infected CD4 T cells. The immunoSEQ assay was version 4, run in survey mode. Sequenced by immunoSEQ multiplex PCR; TCRdb stores in-frame clones only, minus some. The table lists 18,000 or so clones, about 84% of them singletons. The V end was cut by 1 base, the J end by 0 bases, with 10 bases between. This CDR3 region has 16 residues. CDR1 and CDR2 from the germline V gene are SGHVS and FQNEAQ. On this clone itself: Its specificity is unknown.

Cells were stimulated with CMV-infected fibroblast lysates at around 9.1 ug/mL. CD4+ T cells upregulating both CD40 ligand and CD69 were sorted as responding cells. The material sequenced was CD4+ T cells sorted from PBMCs after roughly 17-hour stimulation, taken from a patient who received antiretroviral therapy. This clonotype originated in an adult man with HIV who was CMV-seropositive. V usage is TRBV7-8 and J usage is TRBJ1-3, with unresolved D. This CDR3 is CASSLDPPTSGNTIYF. The CDR3 DNA is TGTGCCAGCAGCTTAGATCCGCCAACCTCTGGAAACACCATATATTTT.